The T cell receptor beta chain under discussion was sequenced for a study of T cell repertoires in cytomegalovirus infection. Study at large: CMV epitopes in the study were HLA-C-restricted (recently identified) and HLA-B-restricted (well studied). It was the public TCR beta signatures that indicated both CMV infection and matching HLA type. Study results and caveats: Dominating the ex vivo response were HLA-C-restricted CMV-specific TCR beta clonotypes.

TCRdb re-called the reads through MiXCR, storing one row per CDR3 protein. The data contain approximately 730,000 distinct CDR3 sequences, approximately 33% of them singletons. V shed 4 bases and J shed 0 bases, with 20 bases lying between them. CDR1 is SGHKS, CDR2 YYEKEE, per germline (reference sequence). This CDR3 is 17 amino acids long. As for this clonotype: Its antigen remains unidentified.

This sequence joins TRBV5-5 and TRBJ2-7, with D possibly TRBD2 on 6 matching bases. The sequenced sample was cultured PBMCs, obtained from culture after CMV antigen stimulation. This TCR derives from a human donor in good health (CMV status not recorded). Some clones in this sample may be carry-over from other donors' samples. The CDR3 here is CASSPIQGLLSSYEQYF. The CDR3 region has the DNA TGTGCCAGCAGCCCAATCCAGGGACTCCTGAGCTCCTACGAGCAGTACTTC.